This TCR beta chain was captured by sequencing in a study of blood T cell repertoires in COVID-19. Background on the study: Acute and convalescent COVID-19 specimens originated in the United States, Italy and Spain. The analysed material was cDNA or gDNA that came from T cells, B-cell-depleted T cells, or PBMCs.

J lost 8 bases, V lost 3 bases, and 8 bases had no gene match. The germline gives CDR1 MNHEY, CDR2 SMNVEV (reference sequence). The CDR3 loop spans 15 amino acids. Methods used by the authors: Estimation of nucleated cell counts was performed using reference gene primer amplification. Assay used: immunoSEQ multiplex PCR; TCRdb lists only in-frame clones, some missing. D and trimming were read from the DNA, whereas the V and J calls and clone size are those reported in that table. The sample consists of 52,000 or so clones, 80% to 90% of them appearing once. The source material was peripheral blood. This clonotype was sampled from a human donor in a cohort sampled during active COVID-19. The chain joins TRBV27 to TRBJ1-4; 8 bases map to TRBD1. The CDR3 region is CASSLRQGPEEKLFF. CDR3 DNA: TGTGCCAGCAGTTTGAGACAGGGGCCGGAAGAAAAACTGTTTTTT.